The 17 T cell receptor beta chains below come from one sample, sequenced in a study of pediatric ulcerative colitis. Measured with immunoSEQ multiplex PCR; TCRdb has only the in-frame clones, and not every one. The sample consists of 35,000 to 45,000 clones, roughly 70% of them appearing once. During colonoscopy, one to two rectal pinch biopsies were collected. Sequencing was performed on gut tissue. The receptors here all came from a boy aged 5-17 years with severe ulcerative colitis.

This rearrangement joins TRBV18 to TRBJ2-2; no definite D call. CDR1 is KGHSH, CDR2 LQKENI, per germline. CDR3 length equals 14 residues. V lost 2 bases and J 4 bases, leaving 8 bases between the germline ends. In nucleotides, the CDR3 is TGTGCCAGCTCACCATCGCAGATCACCGGGGAGCTGTTTTTT. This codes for CASSPSQITGELFF.

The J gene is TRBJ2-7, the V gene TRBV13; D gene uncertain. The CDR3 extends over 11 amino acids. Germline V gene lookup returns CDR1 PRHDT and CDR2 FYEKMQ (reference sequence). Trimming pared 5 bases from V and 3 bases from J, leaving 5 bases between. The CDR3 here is CASSENYEQYF. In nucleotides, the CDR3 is TGTGCCAGCAGCGAGAACTACGAGCAGTACTTC.

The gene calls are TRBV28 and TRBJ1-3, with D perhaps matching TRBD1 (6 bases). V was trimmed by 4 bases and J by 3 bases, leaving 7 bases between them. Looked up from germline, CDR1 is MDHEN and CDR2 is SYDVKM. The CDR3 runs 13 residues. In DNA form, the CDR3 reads TGTGCCAGCAGTTCCAGGGGTGGAAACACCATATATTTT. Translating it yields CASSSRGGNTIYF.

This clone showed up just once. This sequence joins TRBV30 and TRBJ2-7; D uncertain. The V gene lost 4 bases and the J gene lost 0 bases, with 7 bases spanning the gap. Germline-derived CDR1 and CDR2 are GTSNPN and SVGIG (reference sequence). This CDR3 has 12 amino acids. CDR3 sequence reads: CAWTDFSYEQYF. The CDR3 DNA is TGTGCCTGGACGGATTTCTCCTACGAGCAGTACTTC.

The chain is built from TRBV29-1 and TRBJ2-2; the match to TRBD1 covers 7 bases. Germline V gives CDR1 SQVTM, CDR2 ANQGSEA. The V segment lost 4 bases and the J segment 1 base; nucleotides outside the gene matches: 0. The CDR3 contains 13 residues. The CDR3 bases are TGCAGCGTTGGGACAGGGAACACCGGGGAGCTGTTTTTT. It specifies CSVGTGNTGELFF.

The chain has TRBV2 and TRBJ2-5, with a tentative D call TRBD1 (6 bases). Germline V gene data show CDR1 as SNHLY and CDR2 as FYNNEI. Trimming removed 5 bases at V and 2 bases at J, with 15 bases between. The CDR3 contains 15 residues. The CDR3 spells CASSIRDIKQETQYF. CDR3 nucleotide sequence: TGTGCCAGCAGTATCCGGGACATAAAGCAAGAGACCCAGTACTTC.

CDR3 sequence (DNA): TGCGCCAGCAGCCAAGAGAACCGGGACAGCTATGGCTACACCTTC. Translated: CASSQENRDSYGYTF. The genes are TRBV4-1 and TRBJ1-2; 7 nucleotides match TRBD1. Germline assignment: CDR1 MGHRA and CDR2 YSYEKL. V was clipped by 0 bases and J by 4 bases; unmatched bases: 5. The CDR3 is made up of 15 amino acids.

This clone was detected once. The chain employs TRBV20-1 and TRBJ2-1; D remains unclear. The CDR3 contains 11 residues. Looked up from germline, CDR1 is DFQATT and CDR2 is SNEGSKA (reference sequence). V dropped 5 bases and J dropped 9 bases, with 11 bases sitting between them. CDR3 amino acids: CSASTLGEQFF. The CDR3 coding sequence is TGCAGTGCTTCCACCCTTGGTGAGCAGTTCTTC.

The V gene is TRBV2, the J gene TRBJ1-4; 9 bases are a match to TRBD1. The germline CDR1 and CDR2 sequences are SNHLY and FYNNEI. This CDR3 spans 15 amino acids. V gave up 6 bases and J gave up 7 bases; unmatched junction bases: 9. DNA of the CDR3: TGTGCCAGCAGGAGAACCGGGACAGGGAGTGAAAAACTGTTTTTT. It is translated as CASRRTGTGSEKLFF.

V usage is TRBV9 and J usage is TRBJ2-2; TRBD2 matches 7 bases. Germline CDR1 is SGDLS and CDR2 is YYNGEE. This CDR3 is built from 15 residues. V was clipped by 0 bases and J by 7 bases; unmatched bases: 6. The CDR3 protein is CASSVGAGDGGELFF. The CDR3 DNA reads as TGTGCCAGCAGCGTAGGTGCGGGGGACGGCGGGGAGCTGTTTTTT.

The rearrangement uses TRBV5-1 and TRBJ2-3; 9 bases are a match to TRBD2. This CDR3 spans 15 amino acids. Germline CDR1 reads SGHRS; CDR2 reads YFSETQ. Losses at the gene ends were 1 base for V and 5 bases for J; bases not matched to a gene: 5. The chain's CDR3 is CASSLWRGGGDTQYF. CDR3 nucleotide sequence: TGCGCCAGCAGCTTGTGGCGGGGGGGCGGAGATACGCAGTATTTT.

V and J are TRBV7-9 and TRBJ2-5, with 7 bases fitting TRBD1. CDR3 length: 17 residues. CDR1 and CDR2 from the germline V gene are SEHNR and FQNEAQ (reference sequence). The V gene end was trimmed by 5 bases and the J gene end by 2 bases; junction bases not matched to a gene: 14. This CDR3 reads CASSNARQGNFQETQYF. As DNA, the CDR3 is TGTGCCAGCAGCAACGCAAGACAGGGAAACTTTCAAGAGACCCAGTACTTC.

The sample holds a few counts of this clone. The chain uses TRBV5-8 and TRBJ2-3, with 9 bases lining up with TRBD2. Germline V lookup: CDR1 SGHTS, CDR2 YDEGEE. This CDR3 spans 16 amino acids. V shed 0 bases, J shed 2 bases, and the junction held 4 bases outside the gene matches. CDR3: CASSLARLAVTDTQYF. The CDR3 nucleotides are TGTGCCAGCAGCTTGGCCAGACTAGCGGTCACAGATACGCAGTATTTT.

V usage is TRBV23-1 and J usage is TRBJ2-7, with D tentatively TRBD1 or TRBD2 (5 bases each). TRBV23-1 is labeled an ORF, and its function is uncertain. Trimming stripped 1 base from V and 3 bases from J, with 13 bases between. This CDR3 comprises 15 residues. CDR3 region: CASSQWDVGNYEQYF. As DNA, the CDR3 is TGCGCCAGCAGTCAATGGGACGTAGGAAACTACGAGCAGTACTTC.

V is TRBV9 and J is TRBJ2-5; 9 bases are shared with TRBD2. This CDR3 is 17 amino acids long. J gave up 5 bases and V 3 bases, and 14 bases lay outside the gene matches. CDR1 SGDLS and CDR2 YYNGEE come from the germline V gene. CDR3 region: CASSGIAGVPWRETQYF. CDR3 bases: TGTGCCAGCAGCGGAATAGCGGGGGTCCCCTGGAGGGAGACCCAGTACTTC. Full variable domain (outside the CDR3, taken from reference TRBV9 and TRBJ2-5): DSGVTQTPKHLITATGQRVTLRCSPRSGDLSVYWYQQSLDQGLQFLIQYYNGEERAKGNILERFSAQQFPDLHSELNLSSLELGDSALYFCASSGIAGVPWRETQYFGPGTRLLVL.

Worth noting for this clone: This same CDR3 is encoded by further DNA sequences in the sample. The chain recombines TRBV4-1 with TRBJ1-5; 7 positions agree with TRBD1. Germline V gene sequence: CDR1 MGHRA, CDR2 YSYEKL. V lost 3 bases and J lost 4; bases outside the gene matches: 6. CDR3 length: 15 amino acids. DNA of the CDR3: TGCGCCAGCAGCCAGACAGGGAAGGGGAATCAGCCCCAGCATTTT. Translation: CASSQTGKGNQPQHF.

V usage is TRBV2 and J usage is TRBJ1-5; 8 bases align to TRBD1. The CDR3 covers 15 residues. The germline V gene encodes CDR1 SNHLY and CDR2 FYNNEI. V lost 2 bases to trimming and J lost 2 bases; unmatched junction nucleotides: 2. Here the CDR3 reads CASSEQGAGNQPQHF. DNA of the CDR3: TGTGCCAGCAGTGAACAGGGGGCCGGCAATCAGCCCCAGCATTTT.